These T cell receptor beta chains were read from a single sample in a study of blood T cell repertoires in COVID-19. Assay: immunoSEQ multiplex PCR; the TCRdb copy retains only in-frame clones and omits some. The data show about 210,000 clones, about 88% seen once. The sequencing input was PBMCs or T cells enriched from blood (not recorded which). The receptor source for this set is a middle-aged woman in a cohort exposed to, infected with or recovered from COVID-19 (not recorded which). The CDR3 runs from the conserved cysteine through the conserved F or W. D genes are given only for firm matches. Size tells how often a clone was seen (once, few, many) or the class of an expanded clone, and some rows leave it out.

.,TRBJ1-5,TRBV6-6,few,TGTGCCAGCAGTTTCTACGAGCGTCAGCCCCAGCATTTT,CASSFYERQPQHF
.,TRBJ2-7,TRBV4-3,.,TGCGCCAGCAGCCTACTGGGCCAGCGGGAGCAGTACTTC,CASSLLGQREQYF
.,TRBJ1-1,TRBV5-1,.,TGCGCCAGCAGCTTCGGCACTGAAGCTTTCTTT,CASSFGTEAFF
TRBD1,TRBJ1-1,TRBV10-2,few,TGCGCCAGCAGTGGCCCGTGGGACAGACACACTGAAGCTTTCTTT,CASSGPWDRHTEAFF
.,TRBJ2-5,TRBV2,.,TGTGCCAGCAGTGAAGGCGGGCGGGGGCCTCAAGAGACCCAGTACTTC,CASSEGGRGPQETQYF
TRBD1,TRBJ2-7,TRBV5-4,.,TGTGCCAGCAGCTCCGGGACAGGGGGCTACGAGCAGTACTTC,CASSSGTGGYEQYF
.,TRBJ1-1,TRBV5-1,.,TGCGCCAGCAGCCTAGAAGGAGCCTTGAACACTGAAGCTTTCTTT,CASSLEGALNTEAFF
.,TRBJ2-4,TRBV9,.,TGTGCCAGCAGCGTATACCCGGTATCGTACGAAAACATTCAGTACTTC,CASSVYPVSYENIQYF
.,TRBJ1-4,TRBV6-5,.,TGTGCCAGCAGTTTCTCCCCAGCAACTAATGAAAAACTGTTTTTT,CASSFSPATNEKLFF
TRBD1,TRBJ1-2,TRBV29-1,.,TGCAGCGTCCAGGGACAGACAACTAACTATGGCTACACCTTC,CSVQGQTTNYGYTF
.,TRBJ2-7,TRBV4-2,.,TGTGCCAGCAGCCTGGAATTGGGGACTCCTTCCTACGAGCAGTACTTC,CASSLELGTPSYEQYF
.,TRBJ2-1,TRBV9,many,TGTGCCAGCAGCCCCCGGGGGGCTGAGCAGTTCTTC,CASSPRGAEQFF
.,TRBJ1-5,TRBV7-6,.,TGTGCCAGCAGCCGTAATAGCAATCAGCCCCAGCATTTT,CASSRNSNQPQHF
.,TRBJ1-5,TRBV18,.,TGTGCCAGCTCACTCGGCGGAGCCGACAATCAGCCCCAGCATTTT,CASSLGGADNQPQHF
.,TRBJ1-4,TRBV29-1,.,TGCAGCGTTAGGTTTGCGGGGAACGAAAAACTGTTTTTT,CSVRFAGNEKLFF
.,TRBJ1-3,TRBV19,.,TGTGCCAGTAGTTCACTGACAGCTATCCCCGGAAACACCATATATTTT,CASSSLTAIPGNTIYF
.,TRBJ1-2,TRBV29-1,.,TGCAGCGTTGAAGATCGTCAGGACACGCAAGTTAACTATGGCTACACCTTC,CSVEDRQDTQVNYGYTF
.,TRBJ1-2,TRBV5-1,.,TGCGCCAGCAGCTTGGACAGGGTGGACTATGGCTACACCTTC,CASSLDRVDYGYTF
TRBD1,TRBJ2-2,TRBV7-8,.,TGTGCCAGCAGCCACCAGGGGGCGAACACCGGGGAGCTGTTTTTT,CASSHQGANTGELFF
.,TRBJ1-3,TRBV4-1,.,TGCGCCAGCAGCCAAGGACAGGCTGGAAACACCATATATTTT,CASSQGQAGNTIYF
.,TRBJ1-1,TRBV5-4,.,TGTGCCAGCAGTCTAAATCCTGAGAACACTGAAGCTTTCTTT,CASSLNPENTEAFF
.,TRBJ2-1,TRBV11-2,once,TGTGCCAGCAGCCCCTTGCGCAATGAGCAGTTCTTC,CASSPLRNEQFF
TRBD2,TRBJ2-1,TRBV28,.,TGTGCCAGCAGCCTTCTAGCGGGGGGGCCCTACAATGAGCAGTTCTTC,CASSLLAGGPYNEQFF
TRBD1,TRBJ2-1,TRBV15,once,TGTGCCACCAGCAGAGGGACAGGCTCCTACAATGAGCAGTTCTTC,CATSRGTGSYNEQFF
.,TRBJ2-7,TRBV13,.,TGTGCCAGCAGCTTCTCCGGGACGGGAGCCTACGAGCAGTACTTC,CASSFSGTGAYEQYF
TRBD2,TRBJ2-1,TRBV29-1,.,TGCAGCGTTCGTCTAGCGGGAAAAAATGAGCAGTTCTTC,CSVRLAGKNEQFF
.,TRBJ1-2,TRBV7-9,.,TGTGCCAGCAGCCAATTAGCTAACTATGGCTACACCTTC,CASSQLANYGYTF